This paragraph reports one T cell receptor beta chain. The same CDR3 is also encoded by other DNA sequences in this sample. The data were produced by immunoSEQ multiplex PCR, yet TCRdb's version contains in-frame clones alone and is incomplete. The sample carries a few hundred thousand clones, 70% to 85% recorded once. This record comes from a study of blood T cell repertoires in COVID-19. Looking at the study overall: The United States, Italy and Spain supplied acute and convalescent COVID-19 samples. Sample material is recorded as cDNA or gDNA derived from T cells, B-cell-depleted T cells, or PBMCs.

This CDR3 has 14 amino acids. Per the germline V gene, CDR1 is SGHRS and CDR2 is YFSETQ. After removal of 4 bases from V and 6 bases from J, the junction contained 4 bases not matched to a gene. The sequence was collected from a man aged 40-49 years who had recovered from COVID-19. This chain connects TRBV5-1 to TRBJ1-5; 10 bases are a match to TRBD1. Source material: peripheral blood. CDR3 sequence: CASSLTGGGQPQHF. Here the CDR3 DNA reads TGCGCCAGCAGCCTGACAGGGGGCGGTCAGCCCCAGCATTTT.